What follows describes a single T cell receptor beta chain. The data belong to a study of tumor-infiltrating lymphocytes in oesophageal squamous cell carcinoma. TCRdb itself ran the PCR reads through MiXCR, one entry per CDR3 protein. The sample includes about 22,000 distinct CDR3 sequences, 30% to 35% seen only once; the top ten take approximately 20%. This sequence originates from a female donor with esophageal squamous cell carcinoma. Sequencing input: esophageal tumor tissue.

CDR3 nucleotides: TGTGCCAGCATCTCGGTTTACAATGAGCAGTTCTTC. Protein sequence: CASISVYNEQFF. The chain couples TRBV6-6 to TRBJ2-1; D remains ambiguous. The ends were cut back, 7 bases at V and 4 bases at J, with 8 bases in the middle. Per germline, CDR1 MNHNY and CDR2 SVGAGI (reference sequence). CDR3 length equals 12 residues.